The rows below give T cell receptor beta chains drawn from one sample of a study of cytomegalovirus exposure and HLA in healthy donors. The assay was immunoSEQ multiplex PCR, and TCRdb's table has in-frame clones only and misses some. The repertoire holds 100,000 or so clones, with about 75% as singletons. Sequenced material: PBMCs. Receptors were obtained from a man between 25 and 39 years old in good health and CMV-seropositive. Each CDR3 is given with its conserved first and last residue. The D gene is left open where the match is weak. Only some rows state a clone size, as once, few, many or a class for expanded clones.

.	TRBV30	TRBD1	14	TRBJ1-5	TGTGCCTGGACCCCGGGACAGGGAAATCAGCCCCAGCATTTT	CAWTPGQGNQPQHF
.	TRBV11-1	TRBD2	17	TRBJ2-6	TGTGCCAGCAGCCCAGACGTACGGGGGGCTGGGGCCAACGTCCTGACTTTC	CASSPDVRGAGANVLTF
.	TRBV7-6	TRBD1	14	TRBJ2-1	TGTGCCAGCAGCTTACAGGGGGCGCAAAATGAGCAGTTCTTC	CASSLQGAQNEQFF
.	TRBV6-6	TRBD1	16	TRBJ2-7	TGTGCCAGCAGTTCCGGAGGGACAGGGGTTAACTACGAGCAGTACTTC	CASSSGGTGVNYEQYF
.	TRBV20-1	.	10	TRBJ2-7	TGCAGTGCACGAGGTAACGAGCAGTACTTC	CSARGNEQYF
.	TRBV19	.	14	TRBJ2-7	TGTGCCAGTAGTATCCAACCAGGGGTTAGCGAGCAGTACTTC	CASSIQPGVSEQYF
few	TRBV13	.	13	TRBJ1-1	TGTGCCAGCAGCCCCCGGAGGGGTGCTGAAGCTTTCTTT	CASSPRRGAEAFF
.	TRBV27	TRBD2	14	TRBJ2-7	TGTGCCAGCAGTTGGACCGGGACTATAAACGAGCAGTACTTC	CASSWTGTINEQYF
.	TRBV7-8	TRBD2	18	TRBJ2-3	TGTGCCAGCAGCTTAGTTGTGCTAGCGGGGGGGCCGGCAGATACGCAGTATTTT	CASSLVVLAGGPADTQYF
.	TRBV7-9	TRBD2	17	TRBJ2-1	TGTGCCAGCAGCTTTTCTCCCGGGTGGGGGGGTTGGTATGAGCAGTTCTTC	CASSFSPGWGGWYEQFF
once	TRBV6-1	TRBD1	16	TRBJ1-2	TGTGCCAGCAGTGAAGGCTATCAGGGGGCTAGCTATGGCTACACCTTC	CASSEGYQGASYGYTF
.	TRBV30	.	17	TRBJ2-2	TGTGCCTGGAGTGCACTCTTATCATCCAGGGCTGTCGGGGAGCTGTTTTTT	CAWSALLSSRAVGELFF